These T cell receptor beta chains were read from a single sample in a study of CD8+CD57+ T cells in acquired aplastic anemia. TCRdb reprocessed the reads via MiXCR and lists one record per CDR3 protein. The sample holds roughly 180,000 distinct CDR3 sequences, roughly 63% seen once. The sequencing sample was made of sorted CD4+, CD8+, or CD8+CD57+ T cells (not recorded which) from PBMCs. Every receptor here comes from a human donor with aplastic anemia. Each CDR3 is given with its conserved first and last residue. A D gene is named only where the DNA matches it firmly. Part of the rows lack a size; the others show once, few, many or a class for expanded clones.

d_call,j_call,clone_size,v_call,cdr3_nt,cdr3_aa
NA,TRBJ1-4,NA,TRBV7-6,TGTGCCAGCAGCTTCGGGGCGCAAGGAAAACTGTTTTTT,CASSFGAQGKLFF
TRBD2,TRBJ2-7,NA,TRBV7-9,TGTGCCAGCAGCTCGCCGACTAGCGGATACGAGCAGTACTTC,CASSSPTSGYEQYF
TRBD1,TRBJ1-2,NA,TRBV20-1,TGCAGTGGTACGGACAGGGCGGCTGGCTACACCTTC,CSGTDRAAGYTF
TRBD2,TRBJ2-3,NA,TRBV19,TGTGCCGCCGGGACTAGCGGGAGCACAGATACGCAGTATTTT,CAAGTSGSTDTQYF
NA,TRBJ2-1,once,TRBV29-1,TGCAGCGTTGAGGATCCGCGTGAGCAGTTCTTC,CSVEDPREQFF
NA,TRBJ1-1,few,TRBV10-3,TGTGCCATCAGTGAGGGAAGTGGCACTGAAGCTTTCTTT,CAISEGSGTEAFF
NA,TRBJ1-6,NA,TRBV2,TGTGCCAGCAGCTTCCGGGGGGCACTCTCCCTCCACTTT,CASSFRGALSLHF
TRBD1,TRBJ2-7,many,TRBV29-1,TGCAGCGTCGTAGGGACAGGGGAAGACTACGAGCAGTACTTC,CSVVGTGEDYEQYF
TRBD2,TRBJ2-7,NA,TRBV7-6,TGTGCCAGCAGCTCGAGGACTAGCGGGAGCTTAGGCGAGCAGTACTTC,CASSSRTSGSLGEQYF
NA,TRBJ1-1,many,TRBV7-9,TGTGCCAGCAGCTTAGTGGGGGGTATGAACACTGAAGCTTTCTTT,CASSLVGGMNTEAFF
NA,TRBJ1-4,NA,TRBV29-1,TGCAGCGGTAGATACAGCCTAACTAATGAAAAACTGTTTTTT,CSGRYSLTNEKLFF
NA,TRBJ2-6,NA,TRBV7-2,TGTGCCAGCAGCTTAACCCCAACTGGGGCCAACGTCCTGACTTTC,CASSLTPTGANVLTF
NA,TRBJ2-3,once,TRBV24-1,TGTGCCACCAGTGATACAGGGACGACATCCACAGATACGCAGTATTTT,CATSDTGTTSTDTQYF
TRBD1,TRBJ1-1,NA,TRBV15,TGTGCCACCAGGGCAGGGGGAAACACTGAAGCTTTCTTT,CATRAGGNTEAFF
TRBD2,TRBJ2-7,few,TRBV5-1,TGCGCCAGCGGGGCGGGAGGGACCTACGAGCAGTACTTC,CASGAGGTYEQYF
NA,TRBJ2-1,once,TRBV2,TGTGCCAGCAGAGGACAGAAGCAGTTCTTC,CASRGQKQFF
TRBD1,TRBJ2-7,many,TRBV2,TGTGCCAGCGGGACAGGGACCTACGAGCAGTACTTC,CASGTGTYEQYF
NA,TRBJ1-5,NA,TRBV7-6,TGTGCCAGCAGCTTAGAGGGTGTCAGGGGTCAGCCCCAGCATTTT,CASSLEGVRGQPQHF
TRBD2,TRBJ2-1,NA,TRBV7-2,TGTGCCAGCAGCTTAGGAATTAGCGGGAGCTTCAATGAGCAGTTCTTC,CASSLGISGSFNEQFF
NA,TRBJ2-6,NA,TRBV7-3,TGTGCCAGCAGTACGGCAGGGATAACTGAAGCTTTC,CASSTAGITEAF
NA,TRBJ1-3,NA,TRBV12-3/TRBV12-4,TGTGCCAGCAGCGATCCGGGACGGATCTCTGGAAACACCATATATTTT,CASSDPGRISGNTIYF
NA,TRBJ2-5,many,TRBV18,TGTGCCAGCTCACCACCCGCCGGGGGAGAGGGGACCCAGTACTTC,CASSPPAGGEGTQYF
TRBD1,TRBJ1-5,NA,TRBV12-3/TRBV12-4,TGTGCCAGCAGTCGGACAGGGGATAGCAATCAGCCCCAGCATTTT,CASSRTGDSNQPQHF
NA,TRBJ2-3,NA,TRBV20-1,TGCAGTGCTGAGAGGACTGGCACAGATACGCAGTATTTT,CSAERTGTDTQYF
NA,TRBJ2-7,many,TRBV12-5,TGTGCTAGTGGTTTGGGGGCAGCCTCCTACGAGCAGTACTTC,CASGLGAASYEQYF
TRBD2,TRBJ2-2,NA,TRBV9,TGTGCCAGCAGCGTCTTAGCGGGAGGGTACACCGGGGAGCTGTTTTTT,CASSVLAGGYTGELFF
NA,TRBJ1-2,medium-sized,TRBV5-6,TGTGCCAGCAGTTACGAACCGGGACACAACAACTATGGCTACACCTTC,CASSYEPGHNNYGYTF
TRBD2,TRBJ2-7,NA,TRBV15,TGTGCCACCGCCCTGATGGGTAGCGGGGACTACGAGCAGTACTTC,CATALMGSGDYEQYF
NA,TRBJ2-7,NA,TRBV4-1,TGCGCCAGCAGCCAAGCTGGACAGTCCCAGCAGTACTTC,CASSQAGQSQQYF
NA,TRBJ2-1,NA,TRBV5-6,TGTGCCAGCACCCAAAATCGGGGTGCGCAGTTCTTC,CASTQNRGAQFF
TRBD1,TRBJ2-7,few,TRBV6-5,TGTGCCAGCAGTAGGGGACAGGGCAAATACGAGCAGTACTTC,CASSRGQGKYEQYF
NA,TRBJ2-3,once,TRBV20-1,TGCAGTGCCCAGGTGGCGGGCACAGATACGCAGTATTTT,CSAQVAGTDTQYF
NA,TRBJ2-2,NA,TRBV7-2,TGTGCCAGCGGCATCCGACCGGGAGGGGAGCTGTTTTTT,CASGIRPGGELFF
NA,TRBJ1-2,once,TRBV10-3,TGTGCCTATGGGGGGGACTATGGCTACACCTTC,CAYGGDYGYTF
NA,TRBJ2-1,once,TRBV7-3,TGTGCCAGCAGCTTAAATCCGCGGGAGCAGTTCTTC,CASSLNPREQFF
TRBD1,TRBJ1-6,many,TRBV7-9,TGTGCCAGCAGCTCCGGACAGGAGAGTAATTCACCCCTCCACTTT,CASSSGQESNSPLHF
TRBD1,TRBJ2-3,few,TRBV24-1,TGTGCCACCAGTGATAGGGCAGGGGGCGCAGATACGCAGTATTTT,CATSDRAGGADTQYF
NA,TRBJ1-4,NA,TRBV10-3,TGTGCCACCCTGGACAGTACAACTAATGAAAAACTGTTTTTT,CATLDSTTNEKLFF
TRBD2,TRBJ2-1,NA,TRBV7-3,TGTGCCAGCAGCTTATGGGGACTAGCGGACAATGAGCAGTTCTTC,CASSLWGLADNEQFF
NA,TRBJ1-2,NA,TRBV20-1,TGCAGTGCTAGAGATTATAGAAGTGACTATGGCTACACCTTC,CSARDYRSDYGYTF